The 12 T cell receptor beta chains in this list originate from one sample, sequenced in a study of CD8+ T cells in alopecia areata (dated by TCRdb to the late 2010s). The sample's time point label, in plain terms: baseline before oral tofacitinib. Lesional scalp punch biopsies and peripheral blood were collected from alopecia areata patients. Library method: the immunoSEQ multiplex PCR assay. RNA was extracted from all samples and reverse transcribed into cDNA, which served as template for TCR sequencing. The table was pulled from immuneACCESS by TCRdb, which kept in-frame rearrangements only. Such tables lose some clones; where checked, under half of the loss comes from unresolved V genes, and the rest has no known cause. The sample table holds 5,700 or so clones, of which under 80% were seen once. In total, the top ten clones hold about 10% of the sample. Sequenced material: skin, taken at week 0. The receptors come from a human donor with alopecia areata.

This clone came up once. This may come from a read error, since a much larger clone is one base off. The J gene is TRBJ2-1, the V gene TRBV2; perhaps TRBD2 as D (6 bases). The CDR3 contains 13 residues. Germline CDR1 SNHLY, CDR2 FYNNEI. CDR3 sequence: CTSSGTSPNEQFF. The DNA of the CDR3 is TGTACCAGCAGTGGGACTTCCCCGAATGAGCAGTTCTTC.

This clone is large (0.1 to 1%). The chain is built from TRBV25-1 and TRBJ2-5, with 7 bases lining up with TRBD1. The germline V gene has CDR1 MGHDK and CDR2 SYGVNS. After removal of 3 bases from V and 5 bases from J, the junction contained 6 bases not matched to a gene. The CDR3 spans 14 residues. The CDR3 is CASSDNRGLETQYF. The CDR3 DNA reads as TGTGCCAGCAGTGATAACAGGGGTTTGGAGACCCAGTACTTC. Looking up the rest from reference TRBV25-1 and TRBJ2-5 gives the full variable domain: EADIYQTPRYLVIGTGKKITLECSQTMGHDKMYWYQQDPGMELHLIHYSYGVNSTEKGDLSSESTVSRIRTEHFPLTLESARPSHTSQYLCASSDNRGLETQYFGPGTRLLVL.

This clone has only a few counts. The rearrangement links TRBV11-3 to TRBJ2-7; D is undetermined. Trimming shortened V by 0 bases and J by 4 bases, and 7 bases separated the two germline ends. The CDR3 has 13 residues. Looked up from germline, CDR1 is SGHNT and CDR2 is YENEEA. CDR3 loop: CASSLDVTYEQYF. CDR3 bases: TGTGCCAGCAGCTTAGACGTGACGTACGAGCAGTACTTC.

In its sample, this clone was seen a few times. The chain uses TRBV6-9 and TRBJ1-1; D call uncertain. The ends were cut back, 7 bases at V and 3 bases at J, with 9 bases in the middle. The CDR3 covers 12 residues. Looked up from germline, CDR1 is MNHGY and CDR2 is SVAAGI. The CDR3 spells CASNRGDTEAFF. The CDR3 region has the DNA TGTGCCAGCAATAGAGGCGACACTGAAGCTTTCTTT.

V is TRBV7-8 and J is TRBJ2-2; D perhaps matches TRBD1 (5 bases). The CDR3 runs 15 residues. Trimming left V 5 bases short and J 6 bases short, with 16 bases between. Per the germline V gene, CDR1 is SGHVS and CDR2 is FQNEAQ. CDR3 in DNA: TGTGCCAGCAGCCAAACCGGTTCCAGGGCCGGGGAGCTGTTTTTT. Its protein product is CASSQTGSRAGELFF.

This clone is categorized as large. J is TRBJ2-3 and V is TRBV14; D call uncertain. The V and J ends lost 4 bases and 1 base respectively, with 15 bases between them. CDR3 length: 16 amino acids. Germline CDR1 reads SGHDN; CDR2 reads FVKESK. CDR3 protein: CASSPVTSYGTDTQYF. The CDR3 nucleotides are TGTGCCAGCAGCCCCGTTACGAGTTACGGCACAGATACGCAGTATTTT.

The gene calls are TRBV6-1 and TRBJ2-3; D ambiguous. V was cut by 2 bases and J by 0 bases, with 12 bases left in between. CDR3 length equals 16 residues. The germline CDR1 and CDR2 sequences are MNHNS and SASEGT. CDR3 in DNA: TGTGCCAGCAGTGAACGGTTCGGAACTAGCACAGATACGCAGTATTTT. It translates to CASSERFGTSTDTQYF.

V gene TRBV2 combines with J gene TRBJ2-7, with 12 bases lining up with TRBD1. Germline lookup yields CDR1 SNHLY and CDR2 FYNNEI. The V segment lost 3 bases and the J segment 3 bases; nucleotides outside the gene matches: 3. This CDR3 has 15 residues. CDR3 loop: CASSEGQGANYEQYF. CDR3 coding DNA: TGTGCCAGCAGTGAGGGACAGGGGGCTAACTACGAGCAGTACTTC.

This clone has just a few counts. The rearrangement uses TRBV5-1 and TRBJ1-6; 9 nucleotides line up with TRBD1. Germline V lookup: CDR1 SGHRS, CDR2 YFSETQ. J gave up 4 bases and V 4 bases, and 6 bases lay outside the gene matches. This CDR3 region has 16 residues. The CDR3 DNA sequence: TGCGCCAGCAGCCCTGACAGGGGGACTTATAATTCACCCCTCCACTTT. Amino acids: CASSPDRGTYNSPLHF.

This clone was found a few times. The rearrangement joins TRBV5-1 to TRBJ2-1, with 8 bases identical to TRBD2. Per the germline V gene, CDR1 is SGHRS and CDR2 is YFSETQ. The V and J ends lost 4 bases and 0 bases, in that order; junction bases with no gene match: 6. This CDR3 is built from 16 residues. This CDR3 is CASSPLAGTSYNEQFF. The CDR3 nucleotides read TGCGCCAGCAGCCCCTTAGCGGGGACCTCCTACAATGAGCAGTTCTTC.

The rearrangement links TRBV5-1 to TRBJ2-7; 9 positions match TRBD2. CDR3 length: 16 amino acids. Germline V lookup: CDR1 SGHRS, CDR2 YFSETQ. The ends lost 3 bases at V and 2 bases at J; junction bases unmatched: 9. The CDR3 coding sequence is TGCGCCAGCAGCTCGATGAGACTAGCGGAAACCTACGAGCAGTACTTC. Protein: CASSSMRLAETYEQYF.

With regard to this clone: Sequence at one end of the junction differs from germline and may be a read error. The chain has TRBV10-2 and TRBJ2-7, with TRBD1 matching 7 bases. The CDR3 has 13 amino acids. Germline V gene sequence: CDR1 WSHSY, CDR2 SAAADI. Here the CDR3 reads CASSELGQTFKDF. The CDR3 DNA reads TGCGCCAGCAGTGAGTTGGGACAGACCTTTAAGGACTTC.